This entry describes one TCR beta chain. The V end was cut by 7 bases, the J end by 1 base, with 5 bases between. In germline, CDR1 is MNHEY, CDR2 SVGEGT. CDR3 length: 13 residues. Unique molecular identifiers were added to individual cDNA molecules. TCRdb redid the calling of the 5' RACE reads with MiXCR, one entry per CDR3 protein. This table has 65,000 to 75,000 distinct CDR3 sequences, less than 15% appearing once. The data stem from a study of early T cells in non-severe SARS-CoV-2 infection. For the study at large: Sequencing was performed on bulk RNA from unsorted whole blood, leaving chains unpaired.

Material for sequencing was whole blood. This receptor was taken from an adult who was a healthcare worker with PCR-confirmed SARS-CoV-2 infection or an uninfected control (not recorded which). This chain connects TRBV6-2 or TRBV6-3 to TRBJ2-6; D remains unclear. Here the CDR3 reads CASTGSGANVLTF. The CDR3 DNA reads TGTGCCAGCACAGGTTCTGGGGCCAACGTCCTGACTTTC.